These T cell receptor beta chains were read from a single sample in a study of metastatic and nonmetastatic thyroid tumors. TCRdb re-called clones via MiXCR from the PCR reads. The sample lists about 40,000 clones; approximately 10% were seen once. Sequencing input: blood. These receptors originate from a female donor with papillary thyroid cancer or a benign thyroid nodule (not recorded which). Some clones in this sample may be carry-over from other donors' samples. CDR3s include the opening cysteine and the closing phenylalanine or tryptophan. Fields, in order: clone size, J gene, D gene, V gene, CDR3 protein, CDR3 DNA. D genes are given only for firm matches. Some rows have no size entry. The others give once, few or many, or a class for an expanded clone.

abundance: -
j_gene: TRBJ2-3
d_gene: -
v_gene: TRBV6-1
CDR3aa: CASTKTSYTQYF
CDR3nt: TGTGCCAGCACTAAAACTAGCTATACGCAGTATTTT

abundance: many
j_gene: TRBJ2-1
d_gene: -
v_gene: TRBV12-3/TRBV12-4
CDR3aa: CASSFFTGNEQFF
CDR3nt: TGTGCCAGCAGTTTCTTTACAGGGAATGAGCAGTTCTTC

abundance: -
j_gene: TRBJ1-1
d_gene: -
v_gene: TRBV20-1
CDR3aa: CSARQVFSYTEAFF
CDR3nt: TGCAGTGCTAGACAGGTCTTCTCCTACACTGAAGCTTTCTTT

abundance: -
j_gene: TRBJ2-7
d_gene: TRBD1
v_gene: TRBV28
CDR3aa: CASSQPGQGRGEQYF
CDR3nt: TGTGCCAGCAGTCAACCGGGACAGGGTCGGGGCGAGCAGTACTTC

abundance: many
j_gene: TRBJ2-5
d_gene: TRBD1
v_gene: TRBV5-1
CDR3aa: CASSSITGAGWETQYF
CDR3nt: TGCGCCAGCAGCTCAATTACAGGGGCGGGTTGGGAGACCCAGTACTTC

abundance: many
j_gene: TRBJ2-3
d_gene: -
v_gene: TRBV7-9
CDR3aa: CASSLAGYGTQYF
CDR3nt: TGTGCCAGCAGCTTAGCGGGCTACGGTACGCAGTATTTT

abundance: -
j_gene: TRBJ2-7
d_gene: TRBD2
v_gene: TRBV20-1
CDR3aa: CSARTSVAYEQYF
CDR3nt: TGCAGTGCGCGGACTAGCGTAGCCTACGAGCAGTACTTC

abundance: many
j_gene: TRBJ2-1
d_gene: TRBD2
v_gene: TRBV6-1
CDR3aa: CASSRPGTSGREQFF
CDR3nt: TGTGCCAGCAGCCGCCCCGGGACTAGCGGGAGAGAGCAGTTCTTC

abundance: -
j_gene: TRBJ2-7
d_gene: TRBD1
v_gene: TRBV2
CDR3aa: CASRLPGQDSHEQYF
CDR3nt: TGTGCCAGCAGATTACCTGGACAGGACTCCCACGAGCAGTACTTC

abundance: once
j_gene: TRBJ2-1
d_gene: TRBD2
v_gene: TRBV20-1
CDR3aa: CSASPRTSGSSHGIF
CDR3nt: TGCAGTGCTTCCCCCAGGACTAGCGGTAGTTCCCACGGGATCTTC

abundance: many
j_gene: TRBJ2-7
d_gene: TRBD2
v_gene: TRBV5-1
CDR3aa: CASSLTGTSIVEQYF
CDR3nt: TGCGCCAGCAGTCTGACCGGGACTAGTATAGTCGAGCAGTACTTC

abundance: many
j_gene: TRBJ1-2
d_gene: -
v_gene: TRBV4-3
CDR3aa: CASSQEIMRGYTF
CDR3nt: TGCGCCAGCAGCCAAGAAATTATGAGAGGCTACACCTTC

abundance: many
j_gene: TRBJ2-3
d_gene: -
v_gene: TRBV30
CDR3aa: CAWSQRSDTQYF
CDR3nt: TGTGCCTGGAGTCAAAGATCAGATACGCAGTATTTT

abundance: many
j_gene: TRBJ2-7
d_gene: TRBD1
v_gene: TRBV24-1
CDR3aa: CATSEPGTGQYEQYF
CDR3nt: TGTGCCACCAGCGAACCCGGGACAGGGCAATACGAGCAGTACTTC

abundance: many
j_gene: TRBJ2-5
d_gene: -
v_gene: TRBV7-9
CDR3aa: CASSLTPTGRIQETQYF
CDR3nt: TGTGCCAGCAGCTTAACTCCAACGGGACGGATACAAGAGACCCAGTACTTC

abundance: many
j_gene: TRBJ2-3
d_gene: TRBD2
v_gene: TRBV4-2
CDR3aa: CASSQDWTSGAFGTDTQYF
CDR3nt: TGTGCCAGCAGCCAAGATTGGACTAGCGGGGCGTTTGGCACAGATACGCAGTATTTT

abundance: many
j_gene: TRBJ2-1
d_gene: -
v_gene: TRBV20-1
CDR3aa: CSARSSDALLYNEQFF
CDR3nt: TGCAGTGCTAGATCTTCGGACGCCCTTCTTTACAATGAGCAGTTCTTC

abundance: -
j_gene: TRBJ2-5
d_gene: TRBD1
v_gene: TRBV18
CDR3aa: CASSAVAGTGGETQYF
CDR3nt: TGTGCCAGCTCAGCTGTAGCCGGGACAGGGGGGGAGACCCAGTACTTC

abundance: many
j_gene: TRBJ1-1
d_gene: -
v_gene: TRBV30
CDR3aa: CAWNRPRSDGTEAFF
CDR3nt: TGTGCCTGGAATCGCCCCCGGAGTGACGGCACTGAAGCTTTCTTT

abundance: -
j_gene: TRBJ2-1
d_gene: -
v_gene: TRBV30
CDR3aa: CAWSVPAYAQFF
CDR3nt: TGTGCCTGGAGTGTACCTGCCTACGCGCAGTTCTTC

abundance: many
j_gene: TRBJ2-1
d_gene: TRBD2
v_gene: TRBV19
CDR3aa: CASSLGREGHQNEQFF
CDR3nt: TGTGCCAGTAGTTTGGGGCGGGAGGGCCATCAGAATGAGCAGTTCTTC

abundance: many
j_gene: TRBJ1-6
d_gene: TRBD1
v_gene: TRBV4-3
CDR3aa: CASSQADRGRGSPLHF
CDR3nt: TGCGCCAGCAGCCAAGCGGACAGGGGGCGGGGTTCACCCCTCCACTTT

abundance: many
j_gene: TRBJ2-5
d_gene: -
v_gene: TRBV19
CDR3aa: CASSISLGMETQYF
CDR3nt: TGTGCCAGTAGTATATCCTTAGGGATGGAGACCCAGTACTTC

abundance: many
j_gene: TRBJ2-1
d_gene: TRBD2
v_gene: TRBV28
CDR3aa: CASSPGTSGGYNEQFF
CDR3nt: TGTGCCAGCAGTCCCGGGACTAGCGGGGGGTACAATGAGCAGTTCTTC

abundance: many
j_gene: TRBJ2-5
d_gene: TRBD2
v_gene: TRBV2
CDR3aa: CASSSQLAGGETQYF
CDR3nt: TGTGCCAGCAGTAGCCAACTAGCGGGAGGGGAGACCCAGTACTTC

abundance: many
j_gene: TRBJ1-4
d_gene: -
v_gene: TRBV20-1
CDR3aa: CSASGGYEKLFF
CDR3nt: TGCAGTGCTAGCGGGGGGTATGAAAAACTGTTTTTT

abundance: -
j_gene: TRBJ1-3
d_gene: TRBD1
v_gene: TRBV14
CDR3aa: CASSRRGQVSGNTIYF
CDR3nt: TGTGCCAGCAGCCGCCGTGGACAGGTCTCTGGAAACACCATATATTTT

abundance: -
j_gene: TRBJ1-2
d_gene: -
v_gene: TRBV4-2
CDR3aa: CVSSQESRTNYGYTF
CDR3nt: TGTGTCAGCAGCCAAGAGAGCCGGACTAACTATGGCTACACCTTC